This T cell receptor beta chain is from a study of T-cell reconstitution after alpha-beta-depleted transplantation in children. V gave up 0 bases and J gave up 7 bases, with 7 bases separating them. This CDR3 comprises 13 residues. Germline values: CDR1 ENHRY, CDR2 SYGVKD. Preparation of the TCRbeta library involved a method that used unique molecular identifiers. TCRdb reprocessed the PCR reads with MiXCR, giving one entry per CDR3 protein. The sample shows 300,000 to 400,000 distinct CDR3 sequences, less than 15% of them seen only once. This clonotype was seen repeatedly, ten times or more. The origin of this receptor is a human donor who donated a stem cell graft to a child with Fanconi anemia. The chain recombines TRBV10-3 with TRBJ1-3; no clear D. This material consisted of PBMCs, taken from the stem cell graft. The CDR3 loop is CAISESIGNTIYF. The CDR3 DNA reads as TGTGCCATCAGTGAGTCCATAGGGAACACCATATATTTT.